The entry below gives a single T cell receptor (beta chain) sequence along with its context. Its antigen is not identified. These data are taken from a study of cytomegalovirus exposure and HLA in healthy donors. Study-wide background: Both the 120 validation repertoires and the roughly 620 first-cohort repertoires used the same platform, as reported by a later analysis.

Germline V gene data show CDR1 as MDHEN and CDR2 as SYDVKM. The CDR3 sequence is 14 residues long. V was pared by 6 bases and J by 8 bases, with 17 bases between. Findings and caveats of the study: Despite most TCR sequences being rare, some public TCRs occurred in many donors. With high specificity and sensitivity, the classifier reportedly diagnosed cytomegalovirus status.

Clones were read by immunoSEQ multiplex PCR, and TCRdb kept only the in-frame ones, dropping some. The sample lists approximately 99,000 clones, approximately 95% occurring once. The TCR comes from a young woman in good health and CMV-seronegative. This chain links TRBV28 with TRBJ2-4; D is undetermined. Sequencing used PBMCs. CDR3 bases: TGTGCCAGCAGCCTCCCGGTTCTCGAGGACATTCAGTACTTC. Translating it yields CASSLPVLEDIQYF.